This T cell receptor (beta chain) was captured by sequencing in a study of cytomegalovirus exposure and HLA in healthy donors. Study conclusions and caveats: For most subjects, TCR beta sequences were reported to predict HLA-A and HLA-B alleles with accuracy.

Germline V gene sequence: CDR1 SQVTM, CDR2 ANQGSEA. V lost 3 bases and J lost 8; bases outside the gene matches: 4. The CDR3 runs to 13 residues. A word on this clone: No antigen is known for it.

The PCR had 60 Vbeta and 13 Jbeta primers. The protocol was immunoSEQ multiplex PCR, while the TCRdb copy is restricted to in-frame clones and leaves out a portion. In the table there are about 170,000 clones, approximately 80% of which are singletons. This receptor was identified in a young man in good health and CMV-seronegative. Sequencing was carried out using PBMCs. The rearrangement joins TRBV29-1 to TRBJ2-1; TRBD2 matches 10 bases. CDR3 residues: CSVDGLAGDEQFF. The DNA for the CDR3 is TGCAGCGTTGATGGTCTAGCGGGAGATGAGCAGTTCTTC.